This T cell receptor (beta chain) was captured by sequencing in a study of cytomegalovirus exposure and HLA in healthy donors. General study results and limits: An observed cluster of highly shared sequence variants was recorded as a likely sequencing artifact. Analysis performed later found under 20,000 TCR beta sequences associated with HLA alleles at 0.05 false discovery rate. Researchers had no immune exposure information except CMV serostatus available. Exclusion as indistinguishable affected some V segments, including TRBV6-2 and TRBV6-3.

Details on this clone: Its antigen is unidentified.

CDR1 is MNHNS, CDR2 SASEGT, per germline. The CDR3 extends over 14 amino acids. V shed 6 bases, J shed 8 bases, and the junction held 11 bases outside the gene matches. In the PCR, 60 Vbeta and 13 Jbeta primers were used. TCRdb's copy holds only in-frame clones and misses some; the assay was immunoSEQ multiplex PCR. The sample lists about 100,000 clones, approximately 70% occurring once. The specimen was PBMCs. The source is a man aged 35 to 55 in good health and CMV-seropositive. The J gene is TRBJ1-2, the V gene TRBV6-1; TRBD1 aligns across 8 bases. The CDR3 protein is CASRAAGGGEGYTF. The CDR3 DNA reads TGTGCCAGCAGGGCGGCAGGGGGCGGTGAAGGCTACACCTTC.